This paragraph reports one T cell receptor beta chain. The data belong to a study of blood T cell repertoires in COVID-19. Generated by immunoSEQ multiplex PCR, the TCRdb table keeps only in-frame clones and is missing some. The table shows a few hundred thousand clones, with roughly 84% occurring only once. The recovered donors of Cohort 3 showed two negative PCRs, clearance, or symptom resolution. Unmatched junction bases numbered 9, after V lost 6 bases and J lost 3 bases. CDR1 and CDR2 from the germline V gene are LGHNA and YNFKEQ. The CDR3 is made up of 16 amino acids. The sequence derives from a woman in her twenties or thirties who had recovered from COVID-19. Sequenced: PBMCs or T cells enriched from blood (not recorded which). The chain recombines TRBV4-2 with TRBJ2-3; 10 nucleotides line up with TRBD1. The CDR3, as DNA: TGTGCCAGCAGTCTTAACACGGGACAGGGGACAGATACGCAGTATTTT. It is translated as CASSLNTGQGTDTQYF.